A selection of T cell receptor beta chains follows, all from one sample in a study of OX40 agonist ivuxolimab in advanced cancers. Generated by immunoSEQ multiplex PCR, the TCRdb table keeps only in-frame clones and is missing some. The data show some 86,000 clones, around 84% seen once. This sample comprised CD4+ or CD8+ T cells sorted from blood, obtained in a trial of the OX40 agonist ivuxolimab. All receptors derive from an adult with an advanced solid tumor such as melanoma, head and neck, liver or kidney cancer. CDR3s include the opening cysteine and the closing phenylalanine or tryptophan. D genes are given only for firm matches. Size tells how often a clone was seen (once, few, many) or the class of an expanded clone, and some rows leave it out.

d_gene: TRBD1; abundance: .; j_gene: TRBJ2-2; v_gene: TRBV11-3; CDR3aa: CASSLDLGGTTGELFF; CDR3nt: TGTGCCAGCAGCCTCGATCTAGGGGGCACCACCGGGGAGCTGTTTTTT
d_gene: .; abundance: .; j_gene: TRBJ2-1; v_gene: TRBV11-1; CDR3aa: CASSAGPAAGNEQFF; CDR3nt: TGTGCCAGCAGCGCGGGACCCGCGGCTGGGAATGAGCAGTTCTTC
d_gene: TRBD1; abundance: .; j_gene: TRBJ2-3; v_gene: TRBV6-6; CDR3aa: CATKRGTGTDTQYF; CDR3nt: TGTGCCACGAAAAGGGGGACAGGGACAGATACGCAGTATTTT
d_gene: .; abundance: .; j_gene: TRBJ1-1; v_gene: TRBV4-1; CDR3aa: CASSLGPGNTEAFF; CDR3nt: TGCGCCAGCAGCTTGGGCCCCGGGAACACTGAAGCTTTCTTT
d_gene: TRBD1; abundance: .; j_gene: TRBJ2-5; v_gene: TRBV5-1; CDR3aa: CASSPQGQGETQYF; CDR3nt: TGCGCCAGCTCCCCACAGGGGCAAGGAGAGACCCAGTACTTC
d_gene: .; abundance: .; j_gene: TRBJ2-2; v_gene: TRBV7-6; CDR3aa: CASSANTGELFF; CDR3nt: TGTGCCAGCAGCGCGAACACCGGGGAGCTGTTTTTT
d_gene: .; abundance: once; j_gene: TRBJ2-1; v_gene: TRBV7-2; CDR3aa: CASSSFNNEQFF; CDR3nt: TGTGCCAGCAGCTCCTTTAACAATGAGCAGTTCTTC
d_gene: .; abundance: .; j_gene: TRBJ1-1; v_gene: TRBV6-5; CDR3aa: CASSYSVHTEAFF; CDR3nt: TGTGCCAGCAGTTACTCAGTTCACACTGAAGCTTTCTTT
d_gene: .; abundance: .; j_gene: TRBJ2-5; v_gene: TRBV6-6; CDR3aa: CAISWDAGWETQYF; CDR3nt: TGTGCCATTTCGTGGGACGCGGGATGGGAGACCCAGTACTTC
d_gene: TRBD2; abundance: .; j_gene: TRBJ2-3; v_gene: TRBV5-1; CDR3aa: CASSLLAGADTQYF; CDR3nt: TGCGCCAGCAGCTTACTAGCGGGAGCGGATACGCAGTATTTT
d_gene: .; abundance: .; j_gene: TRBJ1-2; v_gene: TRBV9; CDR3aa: CASSVGANYGYTF; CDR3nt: TGTGCCAGCAGCGTAGGGGCTAACTATGGCTACACCTTC
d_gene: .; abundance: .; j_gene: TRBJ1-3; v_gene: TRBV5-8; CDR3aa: CASSLGNSGNTIYF; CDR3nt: TGTGCCAGCAGCTTGGGAAATTCAGGAAACACCATATATTTT
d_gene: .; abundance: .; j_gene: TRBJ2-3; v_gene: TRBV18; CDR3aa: CASSPFSDTQYF; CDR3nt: TGTGCCAGCTCACCGTTTTCTGATACGCAGTATTTT
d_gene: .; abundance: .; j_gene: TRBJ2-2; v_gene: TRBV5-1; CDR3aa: CASSTEVSTGELFF; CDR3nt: TGCGCCAGCAGCACTGAGGTCAGCACCGGGGAGCTGTTTTTT
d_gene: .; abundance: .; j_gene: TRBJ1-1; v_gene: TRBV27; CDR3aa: CASSGSGHWKRLENTEAFF; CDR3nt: TGTGCCAGCAGTGGGTCAGGTCATTGGAAAAGATTGGAGAACACTGAAGCTTTCTTT
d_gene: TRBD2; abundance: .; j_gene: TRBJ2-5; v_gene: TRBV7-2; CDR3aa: CASSSWASGYQETQYF; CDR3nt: TGTGCCAGCAGCTCGTGGGCTAGCGGGTACCAAGAGACCCAGTACTTC
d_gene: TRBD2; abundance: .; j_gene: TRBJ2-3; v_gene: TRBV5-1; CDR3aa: CASSSLAGDTQYF; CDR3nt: TGCGCCAGCAGCTCCTTAGCGGGAGATACGCAGTATTTT
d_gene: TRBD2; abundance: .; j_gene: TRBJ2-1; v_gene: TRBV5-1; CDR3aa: CASSPGGTSENEQFF; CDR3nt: TGCGCCAGCAGCCCGGGTGGGACTAGCGAAAATGAGCAGTTCTTC
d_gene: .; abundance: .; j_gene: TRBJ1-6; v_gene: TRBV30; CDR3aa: CARSVDYNSPLHF; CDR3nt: TGTGCCCGATCAGTAGACTATAATTCACCCCTCCACTTT
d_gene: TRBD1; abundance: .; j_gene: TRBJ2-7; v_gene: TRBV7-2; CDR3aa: CASSLYFSGQGAYEQYF; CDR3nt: TGTGCCAGCAGCTTATACTTCTCCGGACAGGGGGCCTACGAGCAGTACTTC
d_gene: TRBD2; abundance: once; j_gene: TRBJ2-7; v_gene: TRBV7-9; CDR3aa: CASSLRASGDYEQYF; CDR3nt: TGTGCCAGCAGCCTGAGGGCTAGCGGAGATTACGAGCAGTACTTC
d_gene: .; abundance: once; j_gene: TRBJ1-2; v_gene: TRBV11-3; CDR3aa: CASSDAGDYGYTF; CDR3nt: TGTGCCAGCAGCGACGCCGGGGACTATGGCTACACCTTC
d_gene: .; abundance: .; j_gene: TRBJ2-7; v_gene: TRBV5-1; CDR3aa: CASSLDGPDEQYF; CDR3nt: TGCGCCAGCAGCTTGGATGGGCCCGACGAGCAGTACTTC
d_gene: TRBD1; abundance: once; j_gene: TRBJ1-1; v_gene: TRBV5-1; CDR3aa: CASSLGTANTEAFF; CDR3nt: TGCGCCAGCAGCTTAGGGACAGCGAACACTGAAGCTTTCTTT
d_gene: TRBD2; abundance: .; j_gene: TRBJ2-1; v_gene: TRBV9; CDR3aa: CASSVGASGRSYNEQFF; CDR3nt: TGTGCCAGCAGCGTAGGGGCTAGCGGGAGGTCCTACAATGAGCAGTTCTTC
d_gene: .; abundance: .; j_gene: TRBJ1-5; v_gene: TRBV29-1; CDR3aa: CSVGEFNQPQHF; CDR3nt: TGCAGCGTTGGGGAGTTCAATCAGCCCCAGCATTTT
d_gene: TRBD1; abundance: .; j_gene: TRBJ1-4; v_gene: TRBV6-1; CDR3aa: CASSEMTGANEKLFF; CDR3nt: TGTGCCAGCAGTGAGATGACAGGGGCTAATGAAAAACTGTTTTTT
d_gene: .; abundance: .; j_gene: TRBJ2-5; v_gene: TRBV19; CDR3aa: CASSIGQVHQETQYF; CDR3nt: TGTGCCAGTAGTATAGGGCAGGTCCACCAAGAGACCCAGTACTTC
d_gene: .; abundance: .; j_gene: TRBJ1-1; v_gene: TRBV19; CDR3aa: CASITYTEAFF; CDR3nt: TGTGCCAGTATAACTTACACTGAAGCTTTCTTT
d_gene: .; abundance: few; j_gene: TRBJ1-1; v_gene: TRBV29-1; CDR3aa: CSVDSTVNTEAFF; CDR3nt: TGCAGCGTTGACAGCACAGTGAACACTGAAGCTTTCTTT
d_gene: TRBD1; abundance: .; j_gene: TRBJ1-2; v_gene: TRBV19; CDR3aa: CASSPGGDYGYTF; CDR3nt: TGTGCCAGTAGTCCAGGGGGCGACTATGGCTACACCTTC
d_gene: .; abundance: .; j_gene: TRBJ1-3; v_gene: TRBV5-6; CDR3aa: CASSLWQSRNTIYF; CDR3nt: TGTGCCAGCAGCTTGTGGCAGTCTAGAAACACCATATATTTT
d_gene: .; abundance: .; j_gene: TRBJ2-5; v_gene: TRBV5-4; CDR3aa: CASSSTGPRETQYF; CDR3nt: TGTGCCAGCAGCAGTACAGGGCCGAGGGAGACCCAGTACTTC
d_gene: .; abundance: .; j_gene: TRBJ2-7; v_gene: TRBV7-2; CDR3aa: CASSPPESSYEQYF; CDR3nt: TGTGCCAGCAGCCCCCCGGAGAGCTCCTACGAGCAGTACTTC
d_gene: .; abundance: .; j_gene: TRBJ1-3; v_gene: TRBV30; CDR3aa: CAWSVQASGNTIYF; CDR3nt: TGTGCCTGGAGTGTACAGGCCTCTGGAAACACCATATATTTT
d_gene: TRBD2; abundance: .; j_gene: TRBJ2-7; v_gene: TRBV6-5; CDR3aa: CASSYTSGRYEQYF; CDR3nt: TGTGCCAGCAGTTACACTAGCGGGAGGTACGAGCAGTACTTC
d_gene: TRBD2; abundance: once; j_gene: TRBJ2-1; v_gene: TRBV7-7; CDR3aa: CASSPPSGEQFF; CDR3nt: TGTGCTAGCAGCCCACCTAGCGGGGAGCAGTTCTTC
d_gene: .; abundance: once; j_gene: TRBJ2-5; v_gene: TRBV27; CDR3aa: CASRRGGSQETQYF; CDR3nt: TGTGCCAGCCGCCGCGGAGGGTCACAAGAGACCCAGTACTTC
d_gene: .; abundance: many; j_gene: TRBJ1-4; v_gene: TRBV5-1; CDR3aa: CASSLIPGANEKLFF; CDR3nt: TGCGCCAGCAGCTTAATCCCAGGAGCTAATGAAAAACTGTTTTTT
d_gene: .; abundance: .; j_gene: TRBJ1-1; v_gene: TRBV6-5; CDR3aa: CASTPHSPERAEAFF; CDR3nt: TGTGCCAGCACGCCGCATTCCCCGGAGCGAGCTGAAGCTTTCTTT
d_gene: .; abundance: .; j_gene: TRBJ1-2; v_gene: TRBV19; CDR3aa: CASSIRVDGYTF; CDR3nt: TGTGCCAGTAGTATCCGTGTAGATGGCTACACCTTC
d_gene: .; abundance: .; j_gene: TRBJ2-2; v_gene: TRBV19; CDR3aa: CASSIRRAAGELFF; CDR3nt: TGTGCCAGTAGTATACGCAGAGCGGCCGGGGAGCTGTTTTTT
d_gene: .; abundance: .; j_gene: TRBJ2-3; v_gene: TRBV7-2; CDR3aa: CASSLKPDTDTQYF; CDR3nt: TGTGCCAGCAGCTTAAAACCGGACACAGATACGCAGTATTTT
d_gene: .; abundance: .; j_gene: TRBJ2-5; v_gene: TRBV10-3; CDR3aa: CAISEGQETQYF; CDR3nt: TGTGCCATCAGTGAGGGGCAGGAGACCCAGTACTTC
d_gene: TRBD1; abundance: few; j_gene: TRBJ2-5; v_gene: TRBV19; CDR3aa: CASSIQDRESQYF; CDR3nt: TGTGCCAGTAGTATCCAGGACAGGGAATCCCAGTACTTC
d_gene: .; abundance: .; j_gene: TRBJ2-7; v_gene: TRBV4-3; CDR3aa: CASSQDWRGDEQYF; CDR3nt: TGCGCCAGCAGCCAAGATTGGAGGGGCGACGAGCAGTACTTC
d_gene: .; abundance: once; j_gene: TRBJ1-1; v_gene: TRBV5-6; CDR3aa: CASSLYEVPNTEAFF; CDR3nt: TGTGCCAGCAGCTTGTATGAAGTTCCGAACACTGAAGCTTTCTTT
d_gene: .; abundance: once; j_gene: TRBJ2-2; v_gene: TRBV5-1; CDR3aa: CASKRNSNTGELFF; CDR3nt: TGCGCCAGCAAACGGAACTCGAACACCGGGGAGCTGTTTTTT
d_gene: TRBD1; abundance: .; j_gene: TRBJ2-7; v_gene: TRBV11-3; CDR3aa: CASSLYWDREISYEQYF; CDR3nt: TGTGCCAGCAGCTTGTATTGGGACAGGGAAATTTCCTACGAGCAGTACTTC
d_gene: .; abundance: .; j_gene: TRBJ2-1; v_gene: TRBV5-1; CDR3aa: CASSNGNEQFF; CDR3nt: TGCGCCAGCAGCAACGGAAATGAGCAGTTCTTC
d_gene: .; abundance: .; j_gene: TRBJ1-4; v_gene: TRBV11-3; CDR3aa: CASSHDIRQEKLFF; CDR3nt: TGTGCCAGCAGCCATGACATAAGGCAAGAAAAACTGTTTTTT
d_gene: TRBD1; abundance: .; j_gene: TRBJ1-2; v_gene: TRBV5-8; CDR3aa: CASRLTPGQGTYGYTF; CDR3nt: TGTGCCAGCAGACTCACCCCGGGACAGGGAACCTATGGCTACACCTTC